This is a list of T cell receptor beta chains from one sample in a study of graft-versus-host responses after intestinal transplantation. Generated by immunoSEQ multiplex PCR, the TCRdb table keeps only in-frame clones and is missing some. This sample has some 15,000 clones, with about 33% found just once. Material: alloreactive CD4+ T cells from a mixed lymphocyte reaction culture, obtained before intestinal transplant. These receptors all stem from a human patient who received an intestinal transplant. Both conserved end residues are part of each CDR3. D genes are given only for firm matches. Clone size is not always given. Where it is, it says once, few, many or a class for expanded clones.

j_call d_call v_call clone_size cdr3_nt cdr3_aa
TRBJ2-5 TRBD1 TRBV7-9 - TGTGCCAGCAGTTTGACAGGGGTAGAGACCCAGTACTTC CASSLTGVETQYF
TRBJ1-2 TRBD1 TRBV18 - TGTGCCAGCTCACCCGGGACAGGGGTGGCCTATGGCTACACCTTC CASSPGTGVAYGYTF
TRBJ1-5 - TRBV5-1 - TGCGCCAGCAGCTTGAATTGGGCCTGCTATAGCAATCAGCCCCAGCATTTT CASSLNWACYSNQPQHF
TRBJ1-2 - TRBV11-3 - TGTGCCAGCAGCTTAGAGGTCGGTCGTGGCTACACCTTC CASSLEVGRGYTF
TRBJ2-1 - TRBV7-6 - TGTGCCAGCAGCCACTACAATGAGCAGTTCTTC CASSHYNEQFF
TRBJ2-1 TRBD2 TRBV25-1 once TGTGCCAGCAGTGACGACCGCGGGAGTAACTACAATGAGCAGTTCTTC CASSDDRGSNYNEQFF
TRBJ2-5 - TRBV29-1 - TGCAGCGTTGAACGACGGCAAAGGGGGACCCAGTACTTC CSVERRQRGTQYF
TRBJ2-1 TRBD1 TRBV27 - TGTGCCAGCACTTCCTCCGGGACAGATTACTACAATGAGCAGTTCTTC CASTSSGTDYYNEQFF
TRBJ1-2 - TRBV21-1 few TGTGCCAGCAGCAAAGATTCTCTCGGGACAGCTAACTATGGCTACACCTTC CASSKDSLGTANYGYTF
TRBJ2-5 - TRBV6-1 few TGTGCCAGCAGTGAGAGACCACTCGGTGAGACCCAGTACTTC CASSERPLGETQYF
TRBJ2-7 - TRBV27 - TGTGCCAGCAGTTGGGGGCGCAGCCACGAGCAGTACTTC CASSWGRSHEQYF
TRBJ2-1 TRBD2 TRBV5-1 - TGCGCCAGCAGTTTCCTCGCCGGGACTAGCACGGCTGAGCAGTTCTTC CASSFLAGTSTAEQFF
TRBJ1-2 TRBD1 TRBV7-9 few TGTGCCAGCAGCTTAGGAGGGACAGGGTATGGCTACACCTTC CASSLGGTGYGYTF
TRBJ1-5 - TRBV10-1 - TGCGCCAGCAGTGAGCAAGGTCAGCCCCAGCATTTT CASSEQGQPQHF
TRBJ2-7 TRBD1 TRBV5-6 - TGTGCCAGCAGCTTCACAGGGGCTCTATACGAGCAGTACTTC CASSFTGALYEQYF